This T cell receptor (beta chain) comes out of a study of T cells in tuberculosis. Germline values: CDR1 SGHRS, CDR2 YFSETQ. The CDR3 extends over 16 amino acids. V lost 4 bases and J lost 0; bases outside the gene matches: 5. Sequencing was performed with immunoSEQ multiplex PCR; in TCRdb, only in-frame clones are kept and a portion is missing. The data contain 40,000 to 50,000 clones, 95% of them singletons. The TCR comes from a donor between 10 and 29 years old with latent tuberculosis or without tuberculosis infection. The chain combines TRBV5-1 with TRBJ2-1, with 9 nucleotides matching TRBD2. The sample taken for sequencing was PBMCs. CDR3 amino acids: CASSRGTSPSYNEQFF. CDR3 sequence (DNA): TGCGCCAGCAGCAGAGGGACTAGCCCCTCCTACAATGAGCAGTTCTTC.